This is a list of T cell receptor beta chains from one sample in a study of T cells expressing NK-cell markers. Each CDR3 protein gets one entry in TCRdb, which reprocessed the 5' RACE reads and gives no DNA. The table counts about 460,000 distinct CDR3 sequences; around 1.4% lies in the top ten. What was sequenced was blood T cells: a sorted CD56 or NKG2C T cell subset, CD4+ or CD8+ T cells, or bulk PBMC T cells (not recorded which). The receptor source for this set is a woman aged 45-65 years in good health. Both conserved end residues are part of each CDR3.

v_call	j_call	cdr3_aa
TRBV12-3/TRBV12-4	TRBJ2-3	CASRRDYLKTDTQYF
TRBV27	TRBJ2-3	CASSLSRNLADTQYF
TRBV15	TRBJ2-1	CATSREPKGQFF
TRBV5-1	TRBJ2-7	CASSSDLTPRNLAARWEQYF
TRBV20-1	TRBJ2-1	CSADLYNEQFF
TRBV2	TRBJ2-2	CASSVEASGRAGELFF
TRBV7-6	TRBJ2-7	CASSLAAGQGAYEQYF
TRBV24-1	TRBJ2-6	CATSDPTGGMSGANVLTF
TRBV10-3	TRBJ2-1	CAISDPGEQFF
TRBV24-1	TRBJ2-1	CATREAIGEQFF
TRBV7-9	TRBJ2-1	CASTEGLRLNEQFF
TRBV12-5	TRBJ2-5	CASGDRKETQYF
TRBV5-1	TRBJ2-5	CASSQMEPGETQYF
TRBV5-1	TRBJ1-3	CASSSLGTVSGNTIYF
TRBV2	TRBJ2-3	CASKSGSSDTQYF
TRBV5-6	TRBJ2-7	CASSLVVAGTGKERYEQYF
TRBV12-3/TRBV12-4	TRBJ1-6	CASSDLAYNSPLHF
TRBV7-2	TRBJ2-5	CASSLSSGRFQETQYF
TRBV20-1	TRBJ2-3	CSARAPGTSTDTQYF
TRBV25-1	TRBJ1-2	CASSKQGIQGYTF
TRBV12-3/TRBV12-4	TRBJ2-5	CASSRQDTPGETQYF
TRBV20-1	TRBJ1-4	CSASIRGTNEKLFF
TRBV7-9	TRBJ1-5	CASSLMGGDQPQHF
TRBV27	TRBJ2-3	CASRPLGLADTDTQYF
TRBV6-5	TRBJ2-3	CASVLRDTQYF
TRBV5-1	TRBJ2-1	CASSFLSAVSSYNEQFF
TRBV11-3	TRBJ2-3	CASESGTDTQYF
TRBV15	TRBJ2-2	CATSREGGRITGELFF
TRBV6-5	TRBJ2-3	CASSYSRGGADTQYF
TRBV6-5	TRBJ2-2	CASSRRGGELFF
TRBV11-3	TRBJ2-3	CASSLGNRDPDTQYF
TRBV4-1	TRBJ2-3	CASSQERGRTDTQYF
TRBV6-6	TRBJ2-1	CASSSGTGFNEQFF
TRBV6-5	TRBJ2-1	CASSPVGGHNEQFF
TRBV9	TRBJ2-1	CASSPSSGSWYNEQFF
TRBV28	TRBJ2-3	CASRSGTSFSDTQYF
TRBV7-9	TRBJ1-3	CASSPTGAAGNTIYF
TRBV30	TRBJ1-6	CAWSENSPLHF
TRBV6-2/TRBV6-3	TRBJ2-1	CASSFSSEWDNEQFF
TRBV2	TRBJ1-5	CASTVEGAFQPQHF
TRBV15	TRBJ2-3	CATSRDYTENTQYF
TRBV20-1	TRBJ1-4	CSSLSPGSNEKLFF
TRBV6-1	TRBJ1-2	CASRGGAGNYGYTF
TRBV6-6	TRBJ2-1	CASSYSTSSASGRGVQFF
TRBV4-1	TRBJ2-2	CASSQDWPPSTGELFF
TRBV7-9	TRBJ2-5	CASSAGLKTTQYF
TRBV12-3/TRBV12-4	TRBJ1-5	CASSHGQGRDQPQHF
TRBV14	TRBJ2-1	CASRGGGNPRGNEQFF
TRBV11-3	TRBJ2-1	CASSLSGRIDEQFF
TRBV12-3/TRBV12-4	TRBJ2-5	CASMRTSGRTETQYF
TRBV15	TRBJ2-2	CATSREGGNGELFF
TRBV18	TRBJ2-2	CASSPKAHGINTGELFF
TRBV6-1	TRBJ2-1	CASSRGRGNEQFF
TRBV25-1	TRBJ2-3	CASSPRAVYTDTQYF
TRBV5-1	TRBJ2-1	CASNPEAGNEQFF
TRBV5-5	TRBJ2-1	CASSSSDRDNEQFF